The following is a TCR beta chain sequence with its context. As yet, its antigen is unknown. The same CDR3 also results from other DNA sequences found in this sample. The sample originates from a study of shared clonotypes between healthy human individuals. TCRdb keeps only in-frame clones here, not all; method: immunoSEQ multiplex PCR. The sample consists of 2.3 million or so clones, over 90% of them appearing once. Findings and caveats of the study: When compared with the clonotypes that were shared by all four sorted-subset donors, the non-shared clonotypes turned out to have lower generation probabilities. Sample collection involved blood only; tissue repertoires are likely different.

Per germline, CDR1 SGHRS and CDR2 YFSETQ. The CDR3 is 14 residues long. Trimming pared 2 bases from V and 0 bases from J, leaving 6 bases between. This TCR was recovered from a man younger than 35 in good health. Some clones in this sample may be carry-over from other donors' samples. The sample consisted of naive CD4+ T cells from PBMCs. Subset reported: CD45RA+ positively selected. V gene TRBV5-1 combines with J gene TRBJ1-3; D uncertain. The CDR3, as DNA: TGCGCCAGCAGCTTTGGTGACTCTGGAAACACCATATATTTT. It specifies CASSFGDSGNTIYF.